A single sample gave rise to the 5 T cell receptor beta chains below, sequenced in a study of CD8+CD57+ T cells in acquired aplastic anemia. The template used for profiling TCR beta VDJ and CDR3 was genomic DNA. One entry per CDR3 protein results from TCRdb running MiXCR on the reads. The table shows about 160,000 distinct CDR3 sequences, with around 45% occurring only once. Sequenced sample: sorted CD4+, CD8+, or CD8+CD57+ T cells (not recorded which) from PBMCs. The receptors stem from a human donor in good health.

The rearrangement uses TRBV5-1 and TRBJ1-5; maybe TRBD1 (5 bases). The germline CDR1 and CDR2 sequences are SGHRS and YFSETQ. V was trimmed by 1 base and J by 6 bases, leaving 14 bases between them. The CDR3 length is 15 residues. The CDR3 nucleotides are TGCGCCAGCAGCTTGTCGGGCGGGGCCTTTCAGCCCCAGCATTTT. Its protein is CASSLSGGAFQPQHF.

This clonotype was recorded once. The V gene is TRBV20-1, the J gene TRBJ2-3; 9 positions agree with TRBD2. Unmatched junction bases numbered 3, after V lost 6 bases and J lost 2 bases. The CDR3 has 13 residues. Germline-derived CDR1 and CDR2 are DFQATT and SNEGSKA (reference sequence). The CDR3 loop reads CSALAGTTDTQYF. The CDR3 nucleotides read TGCAGTGCCCTAGCGGGGACCACAGATACGCAGTATTTT.

This clonotype was found many times. The rearrangement uses TRBV24-1 and TRBJ2-1; D remains unclear. Germline assignment: CDR1 KGHDR and CDR2 SFDVKD. This CDR3 spans 16 amino acids. The V end was cut by 0 bases, the J end by 4 bases, with 12 bases between. The CDR3 DNA reads TGTGCCACCAGTGATTTGCGGCCGGTGGGATACAATGAGCAGTTCTTC. It specifies CATSDLRPVGYNEQFF.

This clonotype showed up many times. The rearrangement links TRBV2 to TRBJ2-1, with TRBD1 matching 8 bases. The germline gives CDR1 SNHLY, CDR2 FYNNEI. The junction had 7 bases not matched to a gene; V was cut back by 6 bases and J by 6 bases. This CDR3 has 14 amino acids. The CDR3 reads CASRAGTGLNEQFF. CDR3 in DNA: TGTGCCAGCAGGGCCGGGACAGGCCTCAATGAGCAGTTCTTC.

This clonotype showed up just a few times. The V call is TRBV2, the J call TRBJ1-1; TRBD1 aligns across 7 bases. This CDR3 spans 14 amino acids. Germline CDR1 and CDR2: SNHLY and FYNNEI. V was clipped by 6 bases and J by 0 bases; unmatched bases: 4. This CDR3 is CASSLDRLNTEAFF. The CDR3 DNA follows: TGTGCCAGCAGCCTGGACAGGTTGAACACTGAAGCTTTCTTT.